The rows below give T cell receptor beta chains drawn from one sample of a study of T cells in Graves' hyperthyroidism and ophthalmopathy. One entry per CDR3 protein results from TCRdb running MiXCR on the multiplex PCR reads. The data show 600,000 to 650,000 distinct CDR3 sequences, less than 25% seen once. Sample: blood. All receptors come from a young man with Graves' ophthalmopathy. The CDR3 runs from the conserved cysteine through the conserved F or W. D genes are given only for firm matches. The size entry is marked missing in some rows and otherwise reads once, few, many or a size class.

J: TRBJ2-2
size: few
D: TRBD2
V: TRBV4-1
CDR3: CASSQFPRASGDFGGELFF
DNA: TGCGCCAGCAGCCAATTCCCCAGGGCTAGCGGAGACTTCGGGGGGGAGCTGTTTTTT

J: TRBJ2-3
size: many
D: TRBD1
V: TRBV11-2
CDR3: CASSSLTGSTDTQYF
DNA: TGTGCCAGCAGTTCCCTGACAGGGAGCACAGATACGCAGTATTTT

J: TRBJ2-7
size: many
D: TRBD2
V: TRBV6-2/TRBV6-3
CDR3: CASSKGLADNEQYF
DNA: TGTGCCAGCAGTAAGGGACTAGCGGATAACGAGCAGTACTTC

J: TRBJ1-1
size: many
D: TRBD1
V: TRBV3-1
CDR3: CASSQDRQGGTEAFF
DNA: TGTGCCAGCAGCCAAGATCGACAGGGGGGAACTGAAGCTTTCTTT

J: TRBJ2-5
size: NA
D: TRBD1
V: TRBV2
CDR3: CASKTTGGPQETQYF
DNA: TGTGCCAGCAAGACTACAGGGGGTCCACAAGAGACCCAGTACTTC

J: TRBJ1-1
size: few
D: NA
V: TRBV5-1
CDR3: CASSFQTGLGGEAFF
DNA: TGCGCCAGCAGCTTCCAGACAGGATTGGGCGGTGAAGCTTTCTTT

J: TRBJ2-1
size: NA
D: TRBD1
V: TRBV11-2
CDR3: CASSLRGQGADEQFF
DNA: TGTGCCAGCAGCTTAAGGGGACAGGGGGCCGATGAGCAGTTCTTC

J: TRBJ1-5
size: NA
D: NA
V: TRBV27
CDR3: CASSDRDNNQPQHF
DNA: TGTGCCAGCAGTGACCGGGACAACAATCAGCCCCAGCATTTT

J: TRBJ2-3
size: many
D: NA
V: TRBV28
CDR3: CASSFTDTDTQYF
DNA: TGTGCCAGCAGTTTCACGGACACAGATACGCAGTATTTT

J: TRBJ2-3
size: NA
D: NA
V: TRBV10-3
CDR3: CAIKEGIGQTDTDTQYF
DNA: TGTGCCATCAAGGAAGGGATAGGACAGACAGACACAGATACGCAGTATTTT

J: TRBJ1-1
size: few
D: TRBD1
V: TRBV10-3
CDR3: CAISGTTGVTEAFF
DNA: TGTGCCATCAGTGGGACGACAGGGGTAACTGAAGCTTTCTTT

J: TRBJ2-5
size: NA
D: NA
V: TRBV7-9
CDR3: CASSLARGTGKQETQYF
DNA: TGTGCCAGCAGCTTAGCGAGGGGTACGGGCAAACAAGAGACCCAGTACTTC

J: TRBJ1-3
size: NA
D: NA
V: TRBV7-9
CDR3: CASSLFPGVNTIYF
DNA: TGTGCCAGCAGCTTATTTCCAGGGGTGAACACCATATATTTT